These 24 T cell receptor beta chains originate from one sample sequenced in a study of somatic mutations in cytotoxic T cells in rheumatoid arthritis. Measured with immunoSEQ multiplex PCR; TCRdb has only the in-frame clones, and not every one. The repertoire holds some 26,000 clones, with about 80% as singletons. The sequencing sample was made of CD8+ T cells sorted from blood. These receptors came from a man aged 50 or older in good health.

The chain combines TRBV30 with TRBJ2-1; weak D call: TRBD2 (5 bases). V lost 1 base and J lost 6, with 13 bases in between. Germline assignment: CDR1 GTSNPN and CDR2 SVGIG (reference sequence). The CDR3 loop spans 14 amino acids. CDR3 sequence reads: CAWSGIGLSNEQFF. CDR3 nucleotides: TGTGCCTGGAGTGGAATAGGACTCTCCAATGAGCAGTTCTTC.

This chain connects TRBV11-1 to TRBJ2-2; 9 nucleotides agree with TRBD2. Germline V gene sequence: CDR1 SGHAT, CDR2 FQDESV (reference sequence). The CDR3 has 16 residues. The V segment lost 4 bases and the J segment 6 bases; nucleotides outside the gene matches: 9. The CDR3 spells CASSSLAGGRSGELFF. CDR3 DNA: TGTGCCAGCAGCTCCCTGGCGGGAGGGCGGTCCGGGGAGCTGTTTTTT. The whole variable domain, filled in from reference TRBV11-1 and TRBJ2-2, reads EAEVAQSPRYKITEKSQAVAFWCDPISGHATLYWYRQILGQGPELLVQFQDESVVDDSQLPKDRFSAERLKGVDSTLKIQPAELGDSAMYLCASSSLAGGRSGELFFGEGSRLTVL.

J is TRBJ2-6 and V is TRBV6-5; D remains unclear. V lost 4 bases, J lost 0 bases, and 4 bases lay in between. The CDR3 has 14 amino acids. Germline values: CDR1 MNHEY, CDR2 SVGAGI. The CDR3 sequence: CASSLNSGANVLTF. CDR3 DNA: TGTGCCAGCAGTTTAAACTCTGGGGCCAACGTCCTGACTTTC.

V is TRBV5-4 and J is TRBJ2-3, with TRBD1 matching 8 bases. Germline-derived CDR1 and CDR2 are SGHNT and YYREEE (reference sequence). This CDR3 contains 16 residues. Unmatched junction bases numbered 14, after V lost 4 bases and J lost 7 bases. The CDR3 sequence: CASSLETGVPKNTQYF. The CDR3 nucleotides read TGTGCCAGCAGCCTCGAGACAGGGGTTCCTAAAAATACGCAGTATTTT.

This sequence joins TRBV7-9 and TRBJ2-1; 12 nucleotides agree with TRBD2. After removal of 5 bases from V and 10 bases from J, the junction contained 6 bases not matched to a gene. Per the germline V gene, CDR1 is SEHNR and CDR2 is FQNEAQ (reference sequence). This CDR3 comprises 14 residues. The CDR3 DNA is TGTGCCAGCAGCGGGACTAGCGGGCTCGGGGAGCAGTTCTTC. As protein: CASSGTSGLGEQFF. Together with reference TRBV7-9 and TRBJ2-1, the CDR3 gives the full variable domain: DTGVSQNPRHKITKRGQNVTFRCDPISEHNRLYWYRQTLGQGPEFLTYFQNEAQLEKSRLLSDRFSAERPKGSFSTLEIQRTEQGDSAMYLCASSGTSGLGEQFFGPGTRLTVL.

The chain recombines TRBV11-2 with TRBJ2-3, with D maybe TRBD2 (7 bases). CDR1 SGHAT and CDR2 FQNNGV come from the germline V gene. V was clipped by 3 bases and J by 0 bases, with 16 bases between them. The CDR3 sequence is 17 residues long. CDR3 protein: CASSFWGRGTSTDTQYF. Written as DNA, the CDR3 is TGTGCCAGCAGCTTTTGGGGGCGGGGGACTAGCACAGATACGCAGTATTTT.

A single count supports this clone. The chain links TRBV6-6 to TRBJ2-3, with 7 bases lining up with TRBD1. The CDR3 runs to 14 residues. The germline V gene encodes CDR1 MNHNY and CDR2 SVGAGI (reference sequence). V trimming: 4 bases; J trimming: 1 base; junction bases outside the gene matches: 2. This CDR3 is CASSWDSRTDTQYF. The CDR3, as DNA: TGTGCCAGCAGTTGGGACAGCCGCACAGATACGCAGTATTTT.

The chain uses TRBV6-6 and TRBJ1-5; D might be TRBD1 (6 bases). Germline CDR1 MNHNY, CDR2 SVGAGI (reference sequence). This CDR3 has 15 residues. V was pared by 2 bases and J by 3 bases, with 11 bases between. Here the CDR3 DNA reads TGTGCCAGCAGTTACCTCGGACAGCACAATCAGCCCCAGCATTTT. Its translation is CASSYLGQHNQPQHF.

The chain recombines TRBV6-6 with TRBJ2-3; D might be TRBD1 or TRBD2, each matching 6 bases. CDR1 and CDR2 from the germline V gene are MNHNY and SVGAGI (reference sequence). The CDR3 sequence is 14 residues long. The ends were cut back, 8 bases at V and 1 base at J, with 13 bases in the middle. The CDR3 protein is CASGYGGRTDTQYF. CDR3 sequence (DNA): TGTGCCAGCGGATACGGGGGCCGCACAGATACGCAGTATTTT.

This chain joins TRBV11-3 and TRBJ2-7; a possible D gene is TRBD1 (6 bases). The CDR3 is 13 amino acids. The V end lost 6 bases, the J end lost 3 bases, and 12 bases lay between the germline ends. The germline CDR1 and CDR2 sequences are SGHNT and YENEEA. The CDR3 DNA reads as TGTGCCAGCAGTCCTACAGGGTTCTACGAGCAGTACTTC. Its protein is CASSPTGFYEQYF.

The V call is TRBV10-3, the J call TRBJ1-1; TRBD1 aligns across 11 bases. The CDR3 spans 15 residues. V shed 6 bases and J 4 bases; nucleotides not matched to a gene: 7. Per the germline V gene, CDR1 is ENHRY and CDR2 is SYGVKD. DNA of the CDR3: TGTGCCATCAGGCCCGGACAGGGGGCCGGCACTGAAGCTTTCTTT. Protein: CAIRPGQGAGTEAFF.

The sample holds a few counts of this clone. The chain joins TRBV4-1 to TRBJ2-7; 8 bases map to TRBD2. CDR1 and CDR2 (germline): MGHRA, YSYEKL. The CDR3 contains 13 residues. The trim removed 3 bases at V and 2 bases at J, leaving 0 bases unmatched. In nucleotides, the CDR3 is TGCGCCAGCAGCCAGGGACTAGCCTACGAGCAGTACTTC. This translates into CASSQGLAYEQYF.

The chain links TRBV7-9 to TRBJ2-1; 11 nucleotides align to TRBD2. Trimming removed 5 bases from V and 4 bases from J; junction bases left unmatched: 16. Per germline, CDR1 SEHNR and CDR2 FQNEAQ (reference sequence). This CDR3 spans 19 amino acids. Written as DNA, the CDR3 is TGTGCCAGCAGCCAACCCAAAATACAACTAGCGGGAGTTTACAATGAGCAGTTCTTC. Encoded protein: CASSQPKIQLAGVYNEQFF. The full variable domain, with the rest looked up from reference TRBV7-9 and TRBJ2-1, is DTGVSQNPRHKITKRGQNVTFRCDPISEHNRLYWYRQTLGQGPEFLTYFQNEAQLEKSRLLSDRFSAERPKGSFSTLEIQRTEQGDSAMYLCASSQPKIQLAGVYNEQFFGPGTRLTVL.

The V gene is TRBV4-1, the J gene TRBJ2-7; D unresolved. This CDR3 is built from 14 residues. V was pared by 1 base and J by 3 bases, with 10 bases between. Germline V gene sequence: CDR1 MGHRA, CDR2 YSYEKL. CDR3 in amino acids: CASSQGSSRYEQYF. The CDR3 bases are TGCGCCAGCAGCCAAGGAAGTAGCCGCTACGAGCAGTACTTC.

The rearrangement links TRBV7-8 to TRBJ2-7; no reliable D call. Trimming removed 1 base at V and 7 bases at J, with 17 bases between. There are 15 residues in the CDR3. CDR1 SGHVS and CDR2 FQNEAQ come from the germline V gene. In nucleotides, the CDR3 is TGTGCCAGCAGCTTAGGCTCACAGAGAATCGGGGAGCAGTACTTC. This gives the protein CASSLGSQRIGEQYF.

This clone appeared a single time. V gene TRBV13 combines with J gene TRBJ1-1; D gene uncertain. CDR1 PRHDT and CDR2 FYEKMQ come from the germline V gene (reference sequence). V lost 1 base and J lost 4, with 7 bases in between. This CDR3 is built from 13 residues. CDR3 in amino acids: CASSLEWTTEAFF. CDR3 sequence (DNA): TGTGCCAGCAGCTTAGAATGGACCACTGAAGCTTTCTTT.

CDR3 amino acids: CAIRIGMGSSNEQFF. The CDR3 DNA reads as TGTGCCATCCGGATAGGTATGGGGTCGAGCAATGAGCAGTTCTTC. This chain connects TRBV10-3 to TRBJ2-1; D is undetermined. V gave up 8 bases and J gave up 6 bases, with 20 bases separating them. The CDR3 loop spans 15 amino acids. Germline CDR1 ENHRY, CDR2 SYGVKD.

This clone was counted a few times. The chain recombines TRBV7-9 with TRBJ1-1; D not resolved. With 1 base removed from V and 0 bases from J, the gap between germline ends came to 6 bases. The germline gives CDR1 SEHNR, CDR2 FQNEAQ (reference sequence). The CDR3 spans 14 residues. CDR3 region: CASSLGSLNTEAFF. CDR3 bases: TGTGCCAGCAGCTTAGGGAGCCTGAACACTGAAGCTTTCTTT.

This clone was observed a single time. This chain links TRBV5-4 with TRBJ2-3; 9 bases match TRBD2. V gave up 1 base and J gave up 0 bases; unmatched junction bases: 3. Looked up from germline, CDR1 is SGHNT and CDR2 is YYREEE (reference sequence). The CDR3 loop spans 16 amino acids. The CDR3 sequence is CASSLKREVSTDTQYF. As DNA, the CDR3 is TGTGCCAGCAGCTTGAAGCGGGAGGTGAGCACAGATACGCAGTATTTT.

The chain is built from TRBV13 and TRBJ2-2; D perhaps matches TRBD2 (5 bases). V dropped 4 bases and J dropped 10 bases, with 16 bases sitting between them. Germline V gene data show CDR1 as PRHDT and CDR2 as FYEKMQ (reference sequence). This CDR3 comprises 14 residues. CDR3 sequence: CASSSRNERLELFF. The CDR3 nucleotides are TGTGCCAGCAGCTCACGAAATGAGCGGCTGGAGCTGTTTTTT.

J is TRBJ2-1 and V is TRBV27; 9 positions agree with TRBD1. The V segment lost 7 bases and the J segment 1 base; nucleotides outside the gene matches: 5. Germline V gives CDR1 MNHEY, CDR2 SMNVEV (reference sequence). This CDR3 has 15 residues. CDR3 sequence (DNA): TGTGCCAGCACTCCCGGGACAGGGTCCTACAATGAGCAGTTCTTC. Its translation: CASTPGTGSYNEQFF.

This chain connects TRBV7-9 to TRBJ2-7; 9 positions match TRBD2. This CDR3 has 13 amino acids. V shed 5 bases and J 6 bases; nucleotides not matched to a gene: 5. Per germline, CDR1 SEHNR and CDR2 FQNEAQ (reference sequence). In DNA, the CDR3 is TGTGCCAGCAGCGAAGGGACTAGCCGCGAGCAGTACTTC. This translates into CASSEGTSREQYF.

The chain joins TRBV28 to TRBJ2-7; the D gene could be TRBD1 or TRBD2 (5 bases each). Germline-derived CDR1 and CDR2 are MDHEN and SYDVKM. This CDR3 contains 13 residues. Between the trimmed V and J ends, which lost 6 bases and 3 bases, there was a span of 12 bases. CDR3 in DNA: TGTGCCAGCAGGGGACGGGGTTTCTACGAGCAGTACTTC. Encoded protein: CASRGRGFYEQYF. The full variable domain, in which reference TRBV28 and TRBJ2-7 provide the parts outside the CDR3, is DVKVTQSSRYLVKRTGEKVFLECVQDMDHENMFWYRQDPGLGLRLIYFSYDVKMKEKGDIPEGYSVSREKKERFSLILESASTNQTSMYLCASRGRGFYEQYFGPGTRLTVT.

The chain recombines TRBV9 with TRBJ2-1; D unresolved. This CDR3 has 13 amino acids. Germline V gene sequence: CDR1 SGDLS, CDR2 YYNGEE. V dropped 3 bases and J dropped 9 bases, with 13 bases sitting between them. For the CDR3, the DNA is TGTGCCAGCAGCGCGGTCATAGCTACTGAGCAGTTCTTC. Its translation: CASSAVIATEQFF.